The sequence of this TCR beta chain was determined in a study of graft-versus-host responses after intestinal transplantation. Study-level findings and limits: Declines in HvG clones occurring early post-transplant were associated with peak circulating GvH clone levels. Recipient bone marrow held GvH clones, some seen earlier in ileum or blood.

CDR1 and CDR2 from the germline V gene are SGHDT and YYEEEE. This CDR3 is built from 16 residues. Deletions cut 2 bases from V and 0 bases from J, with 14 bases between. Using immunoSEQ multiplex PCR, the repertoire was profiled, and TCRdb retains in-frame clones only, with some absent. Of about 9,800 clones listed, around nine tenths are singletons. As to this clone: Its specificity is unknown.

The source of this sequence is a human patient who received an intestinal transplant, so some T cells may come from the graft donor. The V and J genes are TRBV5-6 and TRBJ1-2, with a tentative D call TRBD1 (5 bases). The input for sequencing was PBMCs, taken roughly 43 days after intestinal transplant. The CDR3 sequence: CASSLGQLLTNYGYTF. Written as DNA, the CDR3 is TGTGCCAGCAGCTTAGGACAACTCTTAACTAACTATGGCTACACCTTC. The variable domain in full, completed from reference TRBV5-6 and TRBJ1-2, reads DAGVTQSPTHLIKTRGQQVTLRCSPKSGHDTVSWYQQALGQGPQFIFQYYEEEERQRGNFPDRFSGHQFPNYSSELNVNALLLGDSALYLCASSLGQLLTNYGYTFGSGTRLTVV.